This T cell receptor beta chain comes out of a study of T cell repertoires in cytomegalovirus infection. Study-wide results and caveats: The response measured ex vivo was dominated by TCR beta clonotypes (HLA-C-restricted and CMV-specific).

Trimming removed 10 bases from V and 4 bases from J; junction bases left unmatched: 9. The CDR3 is 14 amino acids. Per germline, CDR1 SNHLY and CDR2 FYNNEI. A remark on this clonotype: Antigen specificity is unknown.

TCRdb re-called the reads through MiXCR, storing one row per CDR3 protein. The sample comprises hundreds of thousands of distinct CDR3 sequences, approximately 30% of which are singletons, and 13% rests with the top ten. The chain employs TRBV2 and TRBJ2-3, with 9 positions matching TRBD1. The TCR sequence derives from a human donor in good health (CMV status not recorded). Some clones in this sample may be carry-over from other donors' samples. This specimen was cultured CD8+ T cells from PBMCs, taken from culture after CMV antigen stimulation. In nucleotides, the CDR3 is TGTGCCACCGCGGACAGGGGAGTGGCAGATACGCAGTATTTT. Translated: CATADRGVADTQYF.